These 21 T cell receptor beta chains share one sample of origin, sequenced in a study of blood T cell repertoires in COVID-19. The data were produced by immunoSEQ multiplex PCR, yet TCRdb's version contains in-frame clones alone and is incomplete. The sample contains around 63,000 clones, 80% to 90% of which appear only once. Source material: peripheral blood. All receptors come from a woman in her sixties or seventies with COVID-19, enrolled during active disease.

The CDR3 loop reads CASRTTGGIYGYTF. CDR3 bases: TGTGCCAGCAGGACGACAGGGGGCATCTATGGCTACACCTTC. J is TRBJ1-2 and V is TRBV6-6; TRBD1 aligns across 10 bases. Germline V lookup: CDR1 MNHNY, CDR2 SVGAGI (reference sequence). CDR3 length: 14 residues. Losses at the gene ends were 6 bases for V and 4 bases for J; bases not matched to a gene: 5.

V gene TRBV6-5 combines with J gene TRBJ2-7, with 8 bases lining up with TRBD2. Trimming removed 2 bases from V and 3 bases from J; junction bases left unmatched: 0. Per the germline V gene, CDR1 is MNHEY and CDR2 is SVGAGI. The CDR3 runs 13 residues. CDR3 nucleotides: TGTGCCAGCAGTTACACTAGCGGCTACGAGCAGTACTTC. This codes for CASSYTSGYEQYF.

The CDR3, as DNA: TGTGCCAGCAGTGCAGGGGCTATAAACACTGAAGCTTTCTTT. Protein product: CASSAGAINTEAFF. The rearrangement uses TRBV25-1 and TRBJ1-1; D is perhaps TRBD1 (6 bases). The CDR3 spans 14 residues. Trimming pared 4 bases from V and 2 bases from J, leaving 11 bases between. Germline V CDR1 and CDR2: MGHDK, SYGVNS.

This chain uses TRBV5-6 with TRBJ1-5; the D gene is possibly TRBD1 (5 bases). There are 15 residues in the CDR3. V lost 1 base to trimming and J lost 5 bases, with 13 bases between them. The germline CDR1 and CDR2 sequences are SGHDT and YYEEEE. Here the CDR3 reads CASSLRQGRHQPQHF. DNA of the CDR3: TGTGCCAGCAGCTTGCGGCAGGGCAGACATCAGCCCCAGCATTTT.

The chain recombines TRBV19 with TRBJ1-1, with D perhaps matching TRBD1 (6 bases). V lost 6 bases and J lost 1, with 12 bases in between. Germline CDR1 is LNHDA and CDR2 is SQIVND (reference sequence). This CDR3 is built from 14 residues. CDR3 DNA: TGTGCCAGTAGCTCCTACAGGGAGAACACTGAAGCTTTCTTT. Protein: CASSSYRENTEAFF.

The CDR3, as DNA: TGTGCCAGCTCCTCACCGGGACTAGCGGGAGGTACTGAGCAGTTCTTC. This gives the protein CASSSPGLAGGTEQFF. The rearrangement links TRBV18 to TRBJ2-1, with 15 bases matching TRBD2. The germline V gene encodes CDR1 KGHSH and CDR2 LQKENI. The CDR3 sequence is 16 residues long. V gave up 6 bases and J gave up 9 bases; unmatched junction bases: 9.

In its sample, this clone was seen once. The chain uses TRBV4-2 and TRBJ1-2; 7 positions match TRBD1. CDR1 and CDR2 (germline): LGHNA, YNFKEQ. J gave up 7 bases and V 3 bases, and 8 bases lay outside the gene matches. The CDR3 contains 14 residues. Written as DNA, the CDR3 is TGTGCCAGCAGCCACGACAACCGGGACAGTGGCTACACCTTC. Translated, it gives CASSHDNRDSGYTF.

The chain combines TRBV30 with TRBJ1-5; no reliable D call. Germline CDR1 GTSNPN, CDR2 SVGIG (reference sequence). V lost 0 bases to trimming and J lost 4 bases, with 4 bases between them. This CDR3 has 12 amino acids. The CDR3 nucleotides read TGTGCCTGGAGTGTTCAAAATCAGCCCCAGCATTTT. Its protein is CAWSVQNQPQHF.

The chain recombines TRBV6-2 or TRBV6-3 with TRBJ1-2, with D maybe TRBD1 (5 bases). The CDR3 covers 12 residues. V was cut by 2 bases and J by 8 bases, with 9 bases left in between. Germline V gene data show CDR1 as MNHEY and CDR2 as SVGEGT. The DNA for the CDR3 is TGTGCCAGCAGTTACCCACAGGTGGGCTACACCTTC. This codes for CASSYPQVGYTF.

The chain combines TRBV6-5 with TRBJ1-1; D remains ambiguous. Germline assignment: CDR1 MNHEY and CDR2 SVGAGI. There are 12 residues in the CDR3. V dropped 0 bases and J dropped 8 bases, with 7 bases sitting between them. Here the CDR3 DNA reads TGTGCCAGCAGTTACTCGTTCGGGGAAGCTTTCTTT. Translation gives CASSYSFGEAFF.

CDR3 sequence: CSVEPGSSYNEQFF. The DNA for the CDR3 is TGCAGCGTTGAGCCGGGGAGCTCCTACAATGAGCAGTTCTTC. V usage is TRBV29-1 and J usage is TRBJ2-1, with D perhaps matching TRBD2 (5 bases). CDR3 size: 14 residues. From germline, CDR1 is SQVTM and CDR2 ANQGSEA. The V gene lost 3 bases and the J gene lost 0 bases, with 9 bases spanning the gap.

This chain uses TRBV12-1 with TRBJ2-1; the table's D call of TRBD2 was not tested on the DNA. TRBV12-1 is given as a pseudogene. The CDR3 is made up of 15 amino acids. CDR3 sequence: CASSYVTSSYNEQFF. The CDR3 coding sequence is TGTGCCAGCAGCTACGTGACTAGCTCCTACAATGAGCAGTTCTTC.

The V gene is TRBV6-2 or TRBV6-3, the J gene TRBJ1-3; 7 bases are a match to TRBD1. With 2 bases clipped from V and 0 bases from J, the junction kept 4 bases outside the gene matches. Germline V gene lookup returns CDR1 MNHEY and CDR2 SVGEGT. The CDR3 is 16 amino acids. The CDR3 region has the DNA TGTGCCAGCAGTTACAGGGGACAGCACTCTGGAAACACCATATATTTT. Protein: CASSYRGQHSGNTIYF.

V usage is TRBV10-2 and J usage is TRBJ2-7, with a tentative D call TRBD1 (6 bases). This CDR3 has 15 amino acids. Germline values: CDR1 WSHSY, CDR2 SAAADI. V was cut by 0 bases and J by 0 bases, with 9 bases left in between. Here the CDR3 reads CASSESTGFSYEQYF. In DNA, the CDR3 is TGCGCCAGCAGTGAGTCTACAGGGTTCTCCTACGAGCAGTACTTC.

The chain couples TRBV7-8 to TRBJ2-2; 12 bases map to TRBD2. The CDR3 consists of 14 residues. Trimming removed 10 bases from V and 7 bases from J; junction bases left unmatched: 7. Germline V lookup: CDR1 SGHVS, CDR2 FQNEAQ. The CDR3 here is CATLTSGGFGELFF. The CDR3 nucleotides are TGTGCCACTCTTACTAGCGGGGGGTTCGGGGAGCTGTTTTTT.

The chain carries TRBV9 and TRBJ2-2, with TRBD1 matching 7 bases. The length of the CDR3 is 16 residues. The germline V gene has CDR1 SGDLS and CDR2 YYNGEE. V lost 3 bases, J lost 6 bases, and 11 bases stayed unmatched. The CDR3: CASSEVTTGVPGELFF. The CDR3 DNA reads TGTGCCAGCAGCGAGGTAACAACAGGGGTCCCCGGGGAGCTGTTTTTT.

The chain carries TRBV10-3 and TRBJ2-7, with 14 bases matching TRBD2. Germline-derived CDR1 and CDR2 are ENHRY and SYGVKD. V shed 0 bases, J shed 5 bases, and the junction held 12 bases outside the gene matches. The CDR3 sequence is 19 residues long. The chain's CDR3 is CAISESPTSGRALGDEQYF. Written as DNA, the CDR3 is TGTGCCATCAGTGAGTCCCCGACTAGCGGGAGGGCCTTGGGGGACGAGCAGTACTTC.

The V and J genes are TRBV6-2 or TRBV6-3 and TRBJ2-7, with 8 bases matching TRBD2. This CDR3 contains 14 residues. CDR1 and CDR2 from the germline V gene are MNHEY and SVGEGT. V gave up 2 bases and J gave up 4 bases; unmatched junction bases: 4. The CDR3: CASSYTSGSYEQYF. The CDR3 DNA follows: TGTGCCAGCAGTTACACCAGCGGGAGTTACGAGCAGTACTTC.

V is TRBV9 and J is TRBJ2-7; 10 bases fit TRBD1. J gave up 2 bases and V 4 bases, and 3 bases lay outside the gene matches. Germline lookup yields CDR1 SGDLS and CDR2 YYNGEE. This CDR3 has 14 residues. The CDR3 loop is CASSTGQGAYEQYF. The CDR3 nucleotides read TGTGCCAGCAGCACCGGACAGGGGGCCTACGAGCAGTACTTC.

This clone was counted only a few times. V and J are TRBV5-4 and TRBJ1-5; D might be TRBD1 (5 bases). The V end was cut by 1 base, the J end by 7 bases, with 6 bases between. Looked up from germline, CDR1 is SGHNT and CDR2 is YYREEE (reference sequence). CDR3 length equals 12 residues. CDR3 region: CASSLRGQPQHF. For the CDR3, the DNA is TGTGCCAGCAGCTTGAGGGGACAGCCCCAGCATTTT.

This clone has only one observation. This chain connects TRBV6-5 to TRBJ2-3; TRBD2 aligns across 10 bases. V shed 6 bases, J shed 14 bases, and the junction held 8 bases outside the gene matches. The CDR3 runs to 12 residues. Germline V gives CDR1 MNHEY, CDR2 SVGAGI. CDR3 residues: CASSRLAGVRYF. As DNA, the CDR3 is TGTGCCAGCAGCCGCCTAGCGGGAGTGAGGTATTTT.